What follows is one TCR beta chain and its context. Its antigen is not known. Using immunoSEQ multiplex PCR, the repertoire was profiled, and TCRdb retains in-frame clones only, with some absent. The sample contains about 140,000 clones, approximately 93% of which appear only once. The sample comes from a study of T cell responses to AZD1222 COVID-19 vaccine. General study findings and limits: Reports say nearly half of spike-specific TCRs go after unmutated variant regions. The peak T cell response came first, and repertoires were sampled only after it. Baseline seropositivity occurred in only a handful of AZD1222 recipients. Donors in the cohort were predominantly white British and more often female, and clonal diversity was possibly underestimated.

Sequenced here: peripheral blood, sampled after recovery from COVID-19. The sequence derives from an adult who had recovered from COVID-19.

CDR3 in amino acids: CASSPRTVTGANVLTF. The CDR3 coding sequence is TGTGCCAGCAGTCCCAGGACAGTCACTGGGGCCAACGTCCTGACTTTC. The chain joins TRBV28 to TRBJ2-6, with D perhaps TRBD1 (6 bases). The CDR3 has 16 residues. V gave up 5 bases and J gave up 2 bases, with 13 bases separating them. The germline V gene encodes CDR1 MDHEN and CDR2 SYDVKM. The full variable domain, with the rest looked up from reference TRBV28 and TRBJ2-6, is DVKVTQSSRYLVKRTGEKVFLECVQDMDHENMFWYRQDPGLGLRLIYFSYDVKMKEKGDIPEGYSVSREKKERFSLILESASTNQTSMYLCASSPRTVTGANVLTFGAGSRLTVL.